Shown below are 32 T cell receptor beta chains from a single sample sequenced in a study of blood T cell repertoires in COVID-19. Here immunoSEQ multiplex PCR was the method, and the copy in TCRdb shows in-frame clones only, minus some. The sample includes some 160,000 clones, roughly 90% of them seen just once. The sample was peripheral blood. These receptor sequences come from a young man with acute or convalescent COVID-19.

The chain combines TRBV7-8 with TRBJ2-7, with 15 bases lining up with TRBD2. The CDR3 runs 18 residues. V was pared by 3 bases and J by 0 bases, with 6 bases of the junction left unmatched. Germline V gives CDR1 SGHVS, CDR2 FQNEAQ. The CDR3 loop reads CASSLGLAGGTSSYEQYF. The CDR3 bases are TGTGCCAGCAGCTTGGGACTAGCGGGGGGCACTAGCTCCTACGAGCAGTACTTC.

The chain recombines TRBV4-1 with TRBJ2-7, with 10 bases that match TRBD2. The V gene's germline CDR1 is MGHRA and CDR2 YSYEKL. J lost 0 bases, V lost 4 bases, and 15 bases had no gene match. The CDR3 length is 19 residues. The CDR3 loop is CASSLSGVWTSGSSYEQYF. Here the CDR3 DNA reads TGCGCCAGCAGCCTAAGTGGGGTGTGGACTAGCGGATCCTCCTACGAGCAGTACTTC.

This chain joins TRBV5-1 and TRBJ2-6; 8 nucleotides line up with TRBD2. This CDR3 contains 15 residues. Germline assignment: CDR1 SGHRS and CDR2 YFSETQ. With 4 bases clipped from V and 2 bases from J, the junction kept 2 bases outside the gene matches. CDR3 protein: CASSASGPGANVLTF. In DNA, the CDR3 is TGCGCCAGCAGCGCTAGCGGGCCTGGGGCCAACGTCCTGACTTTC.

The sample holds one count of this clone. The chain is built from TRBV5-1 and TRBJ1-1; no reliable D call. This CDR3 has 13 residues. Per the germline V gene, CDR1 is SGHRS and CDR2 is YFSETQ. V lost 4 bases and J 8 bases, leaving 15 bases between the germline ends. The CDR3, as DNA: TGCGCCAGCAGCCCCACCCTCAGCGGGGAAGCTTTCTTT. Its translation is CASSPTLSGEAFF.

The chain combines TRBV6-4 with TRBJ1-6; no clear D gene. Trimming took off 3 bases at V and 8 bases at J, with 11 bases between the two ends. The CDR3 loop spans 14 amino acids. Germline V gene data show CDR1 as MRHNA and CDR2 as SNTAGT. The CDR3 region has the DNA TGTGCCAGCAGTGAATCCGGAGGGCATTCACCCCTCCACTTT. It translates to CASSESGGHSPLHF.

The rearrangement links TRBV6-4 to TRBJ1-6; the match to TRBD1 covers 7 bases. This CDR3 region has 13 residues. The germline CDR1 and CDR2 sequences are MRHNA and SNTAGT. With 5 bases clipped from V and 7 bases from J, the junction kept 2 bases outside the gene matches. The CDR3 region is CASSLTGNSPLHF. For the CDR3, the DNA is TGTGCCAGCAGTCTGACAGGGAATTCACCCCTCCACTTT.

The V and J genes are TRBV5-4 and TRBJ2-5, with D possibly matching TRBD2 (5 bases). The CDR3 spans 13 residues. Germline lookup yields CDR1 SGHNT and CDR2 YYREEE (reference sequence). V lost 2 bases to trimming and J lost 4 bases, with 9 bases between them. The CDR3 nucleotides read TGTGCCAGCAGCTTCTCGGGGAGAGAGACCCAGTACTTC. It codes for CASSFSGRETQYF.

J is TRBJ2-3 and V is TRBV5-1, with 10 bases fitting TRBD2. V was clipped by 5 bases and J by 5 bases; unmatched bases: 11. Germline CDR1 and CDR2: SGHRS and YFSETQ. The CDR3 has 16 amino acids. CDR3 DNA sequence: TGCGCCAGCAGGCGGAGCGGGGGGGCTAAGGGAGATACGCAGTATTTT. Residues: CASRRSGGAKGDTQYF.

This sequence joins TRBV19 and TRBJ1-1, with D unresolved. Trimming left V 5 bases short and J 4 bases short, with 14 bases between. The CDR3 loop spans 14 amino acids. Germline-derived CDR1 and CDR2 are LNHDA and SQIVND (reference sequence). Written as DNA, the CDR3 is TGTGCCAGTAGTGGATCGGGTCCCGGCACTGAAGCTTTCTTT. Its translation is CASSGSGPGTEAFF.

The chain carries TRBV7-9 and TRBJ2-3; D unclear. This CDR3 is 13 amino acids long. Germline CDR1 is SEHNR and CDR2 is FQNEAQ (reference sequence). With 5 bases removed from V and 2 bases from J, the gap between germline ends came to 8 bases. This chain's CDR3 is CASSPPFTDTQYF. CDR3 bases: TGTGCCAGCAGCCCCCCGTTCACAGATACGCAGTATTTT. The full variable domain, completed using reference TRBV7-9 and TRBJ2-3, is DTGVSQNPRHKITKRGQNVTFRCDPISEHNRLYWYRQTLGQGPEFLTYFQNEAQLEKSRLLSDRFSAERPKGSFSTLEIQRTEQGDSAMYLCASSPPFTDTQYFGPGTRLTVL.

In DNA form, the CDR3 reads TGCGCCAGCAGCTCGACAGGGGGAACGGTCACTGAAGCTTTCTTT. This sequence encodes CASSSTGGTVTEAFF. This chain joins TRBV5-1 and TRBJ1-1; 9 positions agree with TRBD1. V trimming: 3 bases; J trimming: 4 bases; junction bases outside the gene matches: 7. Germline CDR1 is SGHRS and CDR2 is YFSETQ. The CDR3 covers 15 residues.

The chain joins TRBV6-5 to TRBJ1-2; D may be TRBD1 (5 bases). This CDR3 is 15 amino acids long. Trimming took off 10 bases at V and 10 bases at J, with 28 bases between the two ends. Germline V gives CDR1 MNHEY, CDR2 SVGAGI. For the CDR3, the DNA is TGTGCCACCTATACCTCGCGGGACGTCGGGTCGATCTACACCTTC. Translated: CATYTSRDVGSIYTF.

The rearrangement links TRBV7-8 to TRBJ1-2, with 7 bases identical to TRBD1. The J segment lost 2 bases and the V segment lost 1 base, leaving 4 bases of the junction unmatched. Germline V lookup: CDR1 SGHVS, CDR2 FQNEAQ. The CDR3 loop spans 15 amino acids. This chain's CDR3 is CASSLVKGANYGYTF. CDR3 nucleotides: TGTGCCAGCAGCTTAGTAAAGGGGGCGAACTATGGCTACACCTTC.

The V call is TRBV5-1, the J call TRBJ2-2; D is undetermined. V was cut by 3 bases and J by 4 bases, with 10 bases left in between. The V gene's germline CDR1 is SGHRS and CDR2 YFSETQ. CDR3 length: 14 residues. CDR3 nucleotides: TGCGCCAGCAGCTACGAAGCTTTCACCGGGGAGCTGTTTTTT. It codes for CASSYEAFTGELFF. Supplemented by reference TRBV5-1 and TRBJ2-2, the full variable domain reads KAGVTQTPRYLIKTRGQQVTLSCSPISGHRSVSWYQQTPGQGLQFLFEYFSETQRNKGNFPGRFSGRQFSNSRSEMNVSTLELGDSALYLCASSYEAFTGELFFGEGSRLTVL.

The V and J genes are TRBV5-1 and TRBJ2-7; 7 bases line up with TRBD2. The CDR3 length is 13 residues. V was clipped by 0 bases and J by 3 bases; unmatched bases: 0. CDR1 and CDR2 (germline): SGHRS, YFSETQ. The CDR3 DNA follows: TGCGCCAGCAGCTTGGGGGACTACTACGAGCAGTACTTC. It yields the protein CASSLGDYYEQYF.

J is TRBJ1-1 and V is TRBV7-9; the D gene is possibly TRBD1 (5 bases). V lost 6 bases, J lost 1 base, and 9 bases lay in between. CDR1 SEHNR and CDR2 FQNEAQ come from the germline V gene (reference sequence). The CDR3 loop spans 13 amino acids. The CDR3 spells CASRPTGNTEAFF. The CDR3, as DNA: TGTGCCAGCAGACCTACAGGGAACACTGAAGCTTTCTTT.

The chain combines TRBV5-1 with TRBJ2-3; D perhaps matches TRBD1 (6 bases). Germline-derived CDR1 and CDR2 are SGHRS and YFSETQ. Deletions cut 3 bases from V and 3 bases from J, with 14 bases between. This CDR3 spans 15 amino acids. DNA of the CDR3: TGCGCCAGCAGCTATTCAGGGGCGGGTACAGATACGCAGTATTTT. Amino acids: CASSYSGAGTDTQYF.

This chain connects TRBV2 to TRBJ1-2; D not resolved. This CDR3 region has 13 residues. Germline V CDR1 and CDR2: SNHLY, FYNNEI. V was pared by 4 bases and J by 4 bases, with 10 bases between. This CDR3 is CASSGQNSYGYTF. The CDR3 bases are TGTGCCAGCAGTGGTCAGAATTCCTATGGCTACACCTTC.

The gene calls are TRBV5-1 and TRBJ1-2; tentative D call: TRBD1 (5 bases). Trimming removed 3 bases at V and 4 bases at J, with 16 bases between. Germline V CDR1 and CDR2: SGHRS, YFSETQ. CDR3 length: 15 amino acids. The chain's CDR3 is CASSWGADRSYGYTF. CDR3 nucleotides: TGCGCCAGCAGCTGGGGTGCCGACAGAAGCTATGGCTACACCTTC.

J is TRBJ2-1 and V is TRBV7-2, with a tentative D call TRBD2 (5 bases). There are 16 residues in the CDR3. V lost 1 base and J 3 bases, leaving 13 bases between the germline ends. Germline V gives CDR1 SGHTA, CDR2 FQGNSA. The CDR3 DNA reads TGTGCCAGCAGCTTAGGGGTAGCGATAATCTACAATGAGCAGTTCTTC. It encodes CASSLGVAIIYNEQFF.

The CDR3 bases are TGTGCCAGCAGCAAAGCCGGACAGCCCCAACGGGAGGGAGAAAAACTGTTTTTT. Residues: CASSKAGQPQREGEKLFF. The V and J genes are TRBV21-1 and TRBJ1-4. TRBV21-1 is labeled a pseudogene. CDR3 length: 18 residues.

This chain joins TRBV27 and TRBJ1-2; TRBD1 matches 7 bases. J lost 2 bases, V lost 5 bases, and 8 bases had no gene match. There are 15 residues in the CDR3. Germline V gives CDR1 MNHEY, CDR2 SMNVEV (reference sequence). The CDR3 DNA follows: TGTGCCAGCAGTCCCATCCTGGGACAGAACTATGGCTACACCTTC. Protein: CASSPILGQNYGYTF.

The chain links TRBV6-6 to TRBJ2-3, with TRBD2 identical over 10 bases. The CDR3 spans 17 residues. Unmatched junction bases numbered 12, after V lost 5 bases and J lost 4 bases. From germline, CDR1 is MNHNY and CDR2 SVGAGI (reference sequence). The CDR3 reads CASSPRGIAGGADTQYF. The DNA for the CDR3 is TGTGCCAGCAGTCCCCGAGGGATAGCGGGGGGTGCAGATACGCAGTATTTT.

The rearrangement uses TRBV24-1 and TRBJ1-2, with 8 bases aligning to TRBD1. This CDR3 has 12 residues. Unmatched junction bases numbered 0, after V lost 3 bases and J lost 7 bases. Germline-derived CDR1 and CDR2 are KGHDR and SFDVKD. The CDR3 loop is CATSDDRGGYTF. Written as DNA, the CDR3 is TGTGCCACCAGTGATGACAGGGGTGGCTACACCTTC.

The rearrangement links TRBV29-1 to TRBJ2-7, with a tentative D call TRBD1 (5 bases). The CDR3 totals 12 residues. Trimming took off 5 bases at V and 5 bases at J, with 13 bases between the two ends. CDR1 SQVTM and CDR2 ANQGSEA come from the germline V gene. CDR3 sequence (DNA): TGCAGCGTTAAGGGGCTCGTGGACGAGCAGTACTTC. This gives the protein CSVKGLVDEQYF.

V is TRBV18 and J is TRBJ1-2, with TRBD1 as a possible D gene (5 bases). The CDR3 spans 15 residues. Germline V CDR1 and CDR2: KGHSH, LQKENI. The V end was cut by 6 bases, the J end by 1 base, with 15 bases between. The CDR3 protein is CASSPNNRNNYGYTF. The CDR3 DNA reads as TGTGCCAGCTCGCCTAACAACAGGAATAACTATGGCTACACCTTC.

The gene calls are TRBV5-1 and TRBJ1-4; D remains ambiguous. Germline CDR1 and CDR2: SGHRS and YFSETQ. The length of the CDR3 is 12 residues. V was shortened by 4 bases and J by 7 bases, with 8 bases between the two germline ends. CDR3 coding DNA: TGCGCCAGCAGCCCAGAACGTGAAAAACTGTTTTTT. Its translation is CASSPEREKLFF.

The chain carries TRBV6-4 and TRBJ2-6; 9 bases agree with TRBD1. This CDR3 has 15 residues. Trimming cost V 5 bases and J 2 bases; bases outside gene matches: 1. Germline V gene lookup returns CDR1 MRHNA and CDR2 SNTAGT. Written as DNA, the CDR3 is TGTGCCAGCAGTCACAGGGGGCCTGGGGCCAACGTCCTGACTTTC. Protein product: CASSHRGPGANVLTF.

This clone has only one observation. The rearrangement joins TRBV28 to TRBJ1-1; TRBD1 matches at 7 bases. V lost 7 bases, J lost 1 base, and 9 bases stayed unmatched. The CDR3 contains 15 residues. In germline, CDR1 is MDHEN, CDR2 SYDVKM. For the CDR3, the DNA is TGTGCCAGCACGTTCGACGGGACAGCGAACACTGAAGCTTTCTTT. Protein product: CASTFDGTANTEAFF.

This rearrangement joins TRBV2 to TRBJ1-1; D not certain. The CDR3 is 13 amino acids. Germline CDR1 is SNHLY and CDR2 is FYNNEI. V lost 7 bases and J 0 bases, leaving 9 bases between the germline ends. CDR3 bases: TGTGCCAGCAATCGGGTGATGAACACTGAAGCTTTCTTT. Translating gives CASNRVMNTEAFF. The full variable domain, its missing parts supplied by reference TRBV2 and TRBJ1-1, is EPEVTQTPSHQVTQMGQEVILRCVPISNHLYFYWYRQILGQKVEFLVSFYNNEISEKSEIFDDQFSVERPDGSNFTLKIRSTKLEDSAMYFCASNRVMNTEAFFGQGTRLTVV.

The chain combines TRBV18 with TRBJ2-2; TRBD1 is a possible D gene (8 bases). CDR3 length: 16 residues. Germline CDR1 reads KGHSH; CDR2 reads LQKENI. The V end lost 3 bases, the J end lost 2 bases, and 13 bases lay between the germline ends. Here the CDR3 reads CASSPGGTGNTGELFF. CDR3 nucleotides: TGTGCCAGCTCACCGGGAGGGACAGGAAACACCGGGGAGCTGTTTTTT.

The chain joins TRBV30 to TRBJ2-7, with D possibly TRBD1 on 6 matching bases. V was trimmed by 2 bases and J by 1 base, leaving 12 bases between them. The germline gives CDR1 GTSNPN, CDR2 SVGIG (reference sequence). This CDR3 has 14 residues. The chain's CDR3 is CAWSYRVTSYEQYF. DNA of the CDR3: TGTGCCTGGAGTTACAGGGTTACTTCCTACGAGCAGTACTTC.